This TCR beta chain was found in a study of early T cells in non-severe SARS-CoV-2 infection. There are many counts of this clonotype. One entry per CDR3 protein, called by TCRdb with MiXCR from the 5' RACE reads. The sample lists about 49,000 distinct CDR3 sequences, around 6% seen once, with about 3% in the top ten. The CDR3 contains 16 residues. The germline V gene has CDR1 SEHNR and CDR2 FQNEAQ (reference sequence). V lost 3 bases to trimming and J lost 2 bases; unmatched junction nucleotides: 6. This receptor was taken from an adult who was a healthcare worker with PCR-confirmed SARS-CoV-2 infection or an uninfected control (not recorded which). The chain uses TRBV7-9 and TRBJ1-1, with TRBD1 matching over 10 bases. The material sequenced was whole blood, taken at baseline. CDR3 in DNA: TGTGCCAGCAGCTTTGGACAGGGGGAAGGAAACACTGAAGCTTTCTTT. This gives the protein CASSFGQGEGNTEAFF.